The present T cell receptor (beta chain) was sequenced within a study of T-cell reconstitution after alpha-beta-depleted transplantation in children. V gave up 0 bases and J gave up 5 bases, with 20 bases separating them. The CDR3 runs 16 residues. Germline CDR1 is DFQATT and CDR2 is SNEGSKA (reference sequence). Using unique molecular identifiers, the investigators prepared the TCRbeta library. TCRdb re-called the PCR reads through MiXCR, storing one row per CDR3 protein. The sample holds about 400,000 distinct CDR3 sequences; just over 20% are singletons and the top ten take over 3.5%. This clonotype showed up many times.

The source material was PBMCs from the stem cell graft donor, sampled from the stem cell graft. The V and J genes are TRBV20-1 and TRBJ2-7; tentatively, D is TRBD2 (5 bases). The clonotype comes from a human donor who donated a stem cell graft to a child with acute myeloid leukemia. The CDR3: CSARDTVGVTPHEQYF. In DNA, the CDR3 is TGCAGTGCTAGAGATACGGTCGGGGTTACTCCCCACGAGCAGTACTTC.